These 25 T cell receptor beta chains were sequenced from one sample in a study of T-cell reconstitution after alpha-beta-depleted transplantation in children. Unique molecular identifiers were incorporated during preparation of the TCRbeta library. TCRdb recomputed calls from the PCR reads with MiXCR, one row per CDR3 protein. Here the sample spans 600,000 or so distinct CDR3 sequences, 20% to 25% being singletons. Sequences were derived from PBMCs, mostly from graft donor cells, sampled 360 days after TCRalphabeta/CD19-depleted stem cell transplant. The source is a boy in the first two years of life who had a stem cell transplant for acute myeloid leukemia, so the T cells may come from the graft donor.

The rearrangement links TRBV20-1 to TRBJ1-2, with D maybe TRBD1 (5 bases). The germline V gene encodes CDR1 DFQATT and CDR2 SNEGSKA (reference sequence). The CDR3 is 14 residues long. V was clipped by 3 bases and J by 4 bases, with 15 bases between them. CDR3 nucleotide sequence: TGCAGTGCTAGTCATCAGGGAGAAGGCTATGGCTACACCTTC. Protein product: CSASHQGEGYGYTF.

The sample holds many counts of this clonotype. The gene calls are TRBV7-9 and TRBJ2-3, with D possibly matching TRBD2 (5 bases). This CDR3 spans 13 amino acids. The germline V gene encodes CDR1 SEHNR and CDR2 FQNEAQ (reference sequence). Trimming removed 6 bases at V and 3 bases at J, with 10 bases between. The chain's CDR3 is CASRPGITDTQYF. Written as DNA, the CDR3 is TGTGCCAGCAGGCCCGGGATTACAGATACGCAGTATTTT.

This clonotype has more than one count but fewer than ten. The chain uses TRBV7-2 and TRBJ2-4; 9 nucleotides align to TRBD2. In germline, CDR1 is SGHTA, CDR2 FQGNSA. CDR3 size: 15 residues. Trimming at V came to 4 bases and at J to 6 bases, leaving 7 bases not matched to a gene. Here the CDR3 reads CASSYRGGAGNIQYF. CDR3 nucleotide sequence: TGTGCCAGCAGCTATCGCGGGGGGGCAGGAAACATTCAGTACTTC.

The V call is TRBV6-5, the J call TRBJ2-7, with D perhaps TRBD1 (5 bases). The CDR3 totals 14 residues. Looked up from germline, CDR1 is MNHEY and CDR2 is SVGAGI. With 4 bases removed from V and 2 bases from J, the gap between germline ends came to 12 bases. The CDR3 is CASSFLTDTYEQYF. The CDR3 DNA is TGTGCCAGCAGTTTCCTCACGGACACCTACGAGCAGTACTTC.

This clonotype was seen a few times. This CDR3 reads CASSKRRIGESQETQYF. CDR3 nucleotide sequence: TGTGCCAGCAGCAAAAGGCGAATCGGGGAGTCCCAAGAGACCCAGTACTTC. J is TRBJ2-5 and V is TRBV21-1. TRBV21-1 is a pseudogene segment. There are 17 residues in the CDR3.

This clonotype has only one observation. The rearrangement joins TRBV10-3 to TRBJ1-6; D is undetermined. V was trimmed by 3 bases and J by 10 bases, leaving 7 bases between them. The CDR3 sequence is 12 residues long. Germline V lookup: CDR1 ENHRY, CDR2 SYGVKD. Here the CDR3 reads CAISDGGSPLHF. Here the CDR3 DNA reads TGTGCCATCAGTGATGGAGGGTCACCCCTCCACTTT.

V usage is TRBV7-3 and J usage is TRBJ1-4; D is perhaps TRBD1 (6 bases). The length of the CDR3 is 18 residues. Trimming pared 3 bases from V and 5 bases from J, leaving 22 bases between. Germline V gene sequence: CDR1 SGHTA, CDR2 FQGTGA. The DNA of the CDR3 is TGTGCCAGCAGCTTGGGGCTGGAGGGGGTGAGGGCGAATGAAAAACTGTTTTTT. It is translated as CASSLGLEGVRANEKLFF.

There are many counts of this clonotype. In nucleotides, the CDR3 is TGTGCCAGCAGTCTCAGGTTGGGTAGCGGCTCTGGGGCCAACGTCCTGACTTTC. Amino acids: CASSLRLGSGSGANVLTF. The chain uses TRBV28 and TRBJ2-6, with D possibly TRBD2 on 6 matching bases. This CDR3 has 18 amino acids. The germline V gene has CDR1 MDHEN and CDR2 SYDVKM. Trimming shortened V by 5 bases and J by 0 bases, and 17 bases separated the two germline ends.

The V gene is TRBV20-1, the J gene TRBJ2-3; TRBD2 agrees at 10 bases. This CDR3 spans 15 amino acids. Germline assignment: CDR1 DFQATT and CDR2 SNEGSKA (reference sequence). The V and J ends lost 6 bases and 3 bases, in that order; junction bases with no gene match: 9. CDR3 nucleotide sequence: TGCAGTGCCCCACAAGCGGGGGGGTTTACAGATACGCAGTATTTT. Translating gives CSAPQAGGFTDTQYF.

The chain combines TRBV7-2 with TRBJ2-5; TRBD1 is a possible D gene (6 bases). CDR3 size: 15 residues. CDR1 is SGHTA, CDR2 FQGNSA, per germline. V shed 0 bases and J shed 5 bases, with 13 bases lying between them. The CDR3 is CASSLAGDRTETQYF. Here the CDR3 DNA reads TGTGCCAGCAGCTTAGCGGGAGACAGGACCGAGACCCAGTACTTC.

The rearrangement uses TRBV7-9 and TRBJ2-1; 12 bases are shared with TRBD2. The CDR3 runs 16 residues. Trimming took 5 bases from V and 4 from J; bases not matched to a gene: 6. Germline loops: CDR1 SEHNR, CDR2 FQNEAQ (reference sequence). CDR3 bases: TGTGCCAGCAGCCCCACCGGGACTAGCGGGTACAATGAGCAGTTCTTC. Residues: CASSPTGTSGYNEQFF.

The sample holds many counts of this clonotype. This chain joins TRBV20-1 and TRBJ1-5; D is unresolved. With 0 bases removed from V and 1 base from J, the gap between germline ends came to 16 bases. Germline V gives CDR1 DFQATT, CDR2 SNEGSKA (reference sequence). The CDR3 totals 17 residues. CDR3 nucleotides: TGCAGTGCTAGAGATGGTGGGAAGTGGGTGAGCAATCAGCCCCAGCATTTT. Protein: CSARDGGKWVSNQPQHF.

Many counts were recorded for this clonotype. The CDR3 coding sequence is TGTGCCAGCAGTGAAGCGCCGGGACAGGTTAGCTACAATGAGCAGTTCTTC. It is translated as CASSEAPGQVSYNEQFF. J is TRBJ2-1 and V is TRBV6-1; TRBD1 aligns across 8 bases. The ends lost 0 bases at V and 3 bases at J; junction bases unmatched: 7. This CDR3 region has 17 residues. Looked up from germline, CDR1 is MNHNS and CDR2 is SASEGT.

This clonotype was recorded many times. The CDR3 DNA follows: TGCAGTGCTAGAGCAGCGGGGGGGATGAAGACCCAGTACTTC. Protein sequence: CSARAAGGMKTQYF. The V gene is TRBV20-1, the J gene TRBJ2-5, with TRBD2 identical over 10 bases. The CDR3 spans 14 residues. With V trimmed by 1 base and J by 6 bases, 5 bases remained unmatched. Per the germline V gene, CDR1 is DFQATT and CDR2 is SNEGSKA (reference sequence).

This rearrangement joins TRBV20-1 to TRBJ2-3; 7 bases are shared with TRBD2. The CDR3 is 15 residues long. The germline V gene has CDR1 DFQATT and CDR2 SNEGSKA (reference sequence). V shed 1 base, J shed 4 bases, and the junction held 8 bases outside the gene matches. In DNA form, the CDR3 reads TGCAGTGCTAGAGCTGGGGAGGGGAGCGCAGATACGCAGTATTTT. Its translation: CSARAGEGSADTQYF.

The chain links TRBV27 to TRBJ1-5; D is perhaps TRBD1 (5 bases). The V gene's germline CDR1 is MNHEY and CDR2 SMNVEV (reference sequence). Trimming cost V 5 bases and J 3 bases, with 11 bases left between them. The CDR3 is 14 residues long. CDR3 sequence (DNA): TGTGCCAGCAGTCCCCGAGGGGCCAATCAGCCCCAGCATTTT. The encoded protein is CASSPRGANQPQHF.

At least ten counts were recorded for this clonotype. The rearrangement uses TRBV5-1 and TRBJ1-3, with D unclear. CDR1 and CDR2 from the germline V gene are SGHRS and YFSETQ. The CDR3 extends over 13 amino acids. V dropped 4 bases and J dropped 4 bases, with 9 bases sitting between them. The CDR3 DNA is TGCGCCAGCAGCCTTTACGTCGGAAACACCATATATTTT. It codes for CASSLYVGNTIYF.

This clonotype was seen many times. The rearrangement uses TRBV28 and TRBJ1-5; 7 bases are shared with TRBD1. CDR3 length: 18 residues. Germline V gene data show CDR1 as MDHEN and CDR2 as SYDVKM. The V and J ends lost 3 bases and 5 bases, in that order; junction bases with no gene match: 16. CDR3: CASSLRGATGWGDQPQHF. The DNA for the CDR3 is TGTGCCAGCAGTTTGAGAGGGGCGACAGGGTGGGGTGATCAGCCCCAGCATTTT.

This clonotype was seen ten or more times. The V gene is TRBV25-1, the J gene TRBJ2-6; 10 bases agree with TRBD1. This CDR3 comprises 16 residues. V was pared by 11 bases and J by 8 bases, with 15 bases of the junction left unmatched. CDR1 and CDR2 (germline): MGHDK, SYGVNS. The CDR3 nucleotides read TGTGCCGGGTGGGAGACAGGGGGCTTGGGGACCAACGTCCTGACTTTC. It yields the protein CAGWETGGLGTNVLTF.

The chain couples TRBV12-3 or TRBV12-4 to TRBJ1-1, with D possibly matching TRBD1 (6 bases). The V gene lost 1 base and the J gene lost 3 bases, with 9 bases spanning the gap. The CDR3 is 14 residues long. The CDR3 is CASSLGTAHTEAFF. Here the CDR3 DNA reads TGTGCCAGCAGTTTAGGGACAGCTCACACTGAAGCTTTCTTT.

The gene calls are TRBV20-1 and TRBJ2-3; weak D call: TRBD2 (6 bases). CDR3 length equals 15 residues. Trimming left V 5 bases short and J 5 bases short, with 20 bases between. Germline V gene data show CDR1 as DFQATT and CDR2 as SNEGSKA (reference sequence). CDR3 DNA sequence: TGCAGTGCTCCACTGGGGCGGGGAGAGATAGATACGCAGTATTTT. This encodes CSAPLGRGEIDTQYF.

The chain links TRBV6-1 to TRBJ2-3; D assignment may be TRBD1 or TRBD2 (7 bases each). The CDR3 has 17 residues. Germline CDR1 reads MNHNS; CDR2 reads SASEGT. Between the trimmed V and J ends, which lost 6 bases and 2 bases, there was a span of 21 bases. CDR3 in amino acids: CASSSRRGRGSTDTQYF. Written as DNA, the CDR3 is TGTGCCAGCAGCTCACGGAGGGGGCGGGGGTCCACAGATACGCAGTATTTT.

This clonotype was found many times. The rearrangement uses TRBV7-2 and TRBJ1-1, with TRBD1 identical over 9 bases. CDR1 SGHTA and CDR2 FQGNSA come from the germline V gene. Trimming took 5 bases from V and 5 from J; bases not matched to a gene: 3. This CDR3 has 13 residues. This chain's CDR3 is CASSVDRGTEAFF. Written as DNA, the CDR3 is TGTGCCAGCAGCGTGGACAGGGGAACTGAAGCTTTCTTT. The whole variable domain, filled in from reference TRBV7-2 and TRBJ1-1, reads GAGVSQSPSNKVTEKGKDVELRCDPISGHTALYWYRQSLGQGLEFLIYFQGNSAPDKSGLPSDRFSAERTGGSVSTLTIQRTQQEDSAVYLCASSVDRGTEAFFGQGTRLTVV.

There are many counts of this clonotype. This chain uses TRBV20-1 with TRBJ2-7, with TRBD1 matching over 7 bases. V shed 3 bases and J 4 bases; nucleotides not matched to a gene: 9. The CDR3 extends over 14 amino acids. CDR1 DFQATT and CDR2 SNEGSKA come from the germline V gene (reference sequence). The CDR3 is CSASRDRVNYEQYF. CDR3 sequence (DNA): TGCAGTGCTAGCCGGGACAGAGTAAATTACGAGCAGTACTTC.

The V and J genes are TRBV5-4 and TRBJ2-7; D not resolved. This CDR3 has 16 amino acids. V lost 0 bases to trimming and J lost 3 bases, with 16 bases between them. Germline CDR1 reads SGHNT; CDR2 reads YYREEE (reference sequence). The CDR3 spells CASSLEFETPIYEQYF. CDR3 in DNA: TGTGCCAGCAGCTTGGAATTTGAGACTCCAATCTACGAGCAGTACTTC.